Reported below is one TCR beta chain. This CDR3 spans 12 amino acids. Trimming pared 4 bases from V and 8 bases from J, leaving 11 bases between. Germline V gene lookup returns CDR1 LNHDA and CDR2 SQIVND (reference sequence). This specimen belongs to a study of identifying expanded T cells in peripheral blood. The data were produced by immunoSEQ multiplex PCR, yet TCRdb's version contains in-frame clones alone and is incomplete. The table records about 100,000 clones, roughly 90% of them present only once. The chain employs TRBV19 and TRBJ1-2, with D uncertain. This sequence originates from a person between 18 and 75 years old in good health. The material sequenced was blood. The CDR3 region has the DNA TGTGCCAGTAGTACCCAGGCTCGCGGCTACACCTTC. As protein: CASSTQARGYTF.